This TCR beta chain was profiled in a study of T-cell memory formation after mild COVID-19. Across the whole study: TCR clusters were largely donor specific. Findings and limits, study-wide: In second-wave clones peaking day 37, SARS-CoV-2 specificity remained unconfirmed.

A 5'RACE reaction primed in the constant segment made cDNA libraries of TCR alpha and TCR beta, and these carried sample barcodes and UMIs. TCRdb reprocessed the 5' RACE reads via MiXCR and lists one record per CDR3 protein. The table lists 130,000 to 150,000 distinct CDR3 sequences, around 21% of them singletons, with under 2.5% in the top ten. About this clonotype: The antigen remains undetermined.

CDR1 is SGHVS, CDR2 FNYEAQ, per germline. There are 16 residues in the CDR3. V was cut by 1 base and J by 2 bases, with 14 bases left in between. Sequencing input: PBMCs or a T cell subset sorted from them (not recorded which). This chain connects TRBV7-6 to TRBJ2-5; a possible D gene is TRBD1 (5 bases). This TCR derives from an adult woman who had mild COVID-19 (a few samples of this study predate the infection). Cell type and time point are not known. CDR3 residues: CASSLVPPQGQETQYF. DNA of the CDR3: TGTGCCAGCAGCTTAGTTCCCCCCCAGGGACAAGAGACCCAGTACTTC.